These 8 T cell receptor beta chains were all obtained from the same sample, sequenced in a study of cytomegalovirus exposure and HLA in healthy donors. This PCR relied on a set of 60 Vbeta primers and 13 Jbeta primers. TCRdb's copy holds only in-frame clones and misses some; the assay was immunoSEQ multiplex PCR. Of almost 200,000 clones listed, around 81% are singletons. The sequenced sample consisted of PBMCs. These receptors all stem from a man aged 25 to 40 in good health and CMV-seronegative.

The chain has TRBV5-1 and TRBJ1-5; 9 nucleotides align to TRBD1. The V and J ends lost 5 bases and 3 bases, in that order; junction bases with no gene match: 3. This CDR3 has 14 residues. The germline gives CDR1 SGHRS, CDR2 YFSETQ. The CDR3 here is CASSWTGVNQPQHF. As DNA, the CDR3 is TGCGCCAGCAGTTGGACAGGGGTCAATCAGCCCCAGCATTTT.

The rearrangement joins TRBV6-1 to TRBJ2-1, with TRBD2 identical over 10 bases. The V and J ends lost 1 base and 2 bases, in that order; junction bases with no gene match: 8. Germline lookup yields CDR1 MNHNS and CDR2 SASEGT. This CDR3 is 18 amino acids long. Written as DNA, the CDR3 is TGTGCCAGCAGTGAAGTGGTGGTCAGCGGGAGGGCCTACAATGAGCAGTTCTTC. The encoded protein is CASSEVVVSGRAYNEQFF.

The gene calls are TRBV19 and TRBJ2-7; D is possibly TRBD2 (6 bases). The CDR3 extends over 14 amino acids. The germline V gene has CDR1 LNHDA and CDR2 SQIVND (reference sequence). Deletions cut 3 bases from V and 2 bases from J, with 11 bases between. CDR3 residues: CASSISGGAYEQYF. The CDR3 DNA is TGTGCCAGTAGTATTAGCGGAGGGGCCTACGAGCAGTACTTC.

The V call is TRBV4-1, the J call TRBJ2-7; TRBD1 matches 9 bases. V shed 3 bases, J shed 1 base, and the junction held 7 bases outside the gene matches. CDR1 and CDR2 (germline): MGHRA, YSYEKL. CDR3 length: 16 residues. CDR3 in DNA: TGCGCCAGCAGCCATTCAACAGGGGGCCGGTCCTACGAGCAGTACTTC. It encodes CASSHSTGGRSYEQYF.

CDR3: CASDQNPDYEQYF. The CDR3, as DNA: TGTGCCAGTGATCAGAACCCAGACTACGAGCAGTACTTC. The chain is built from TRBV28 and TRBJ2-7; D not resolved. The CDR3 runs 13 residues. Germline-derived CDR1 and CDR2 are MDHEN and SYDVKM. V dropped 9 bases and J dropped 3 bases, with 15 bases sitting between them.

This clone was seen just once. V gene TRBV5-4 combines with J gene TRBJ2-5, with D maybe TRBD1 (6 bases). The end of the DNA fits TRBJ2-7 better, so the J call may be wrong. The germline V gene encodes CDR1 SGHNT and CDR2 YYREEE (reference sequence). The CDR3 totals 14 residues. CDR3 loop: CASSAQGIPYEQYF. The DNA for the CDR3 is TGTGCCAGCAGCGCACAGGGAATCCCCTACGAGCAGTACTTC.

This chain links TRBV6-5 with TRBJ1-2; 7 bases are a match to TRBD1. Germline loops: CDR1 MNHEY, CDR2 SVGAGI. J was trimmed by 7 bases and V by 2 bases; bases with no gene match: 4. The CDR3 sequence is 13 residues long. The CDR3 coding sequence is TGTGCCAGCAGTTACCAACAGGGGTTTGGCTACACCTTC. It is translated as CASSYQQGFGYTF.

This clone showed up just once. This sequence joins TRBV27 and TRBJ2-7, with TRBD1 as a possible D gene (6 bases). The V end lost 3 bases, the J end lost 4 bases, and 16 bases lay between the germline ends. The germline V gene has CDR1 MNHEY and CDR2 SMNVEV (reference sequence). The CDR3 runs to 15 residues. The CDR3 is CASSFDRKGPYEQYF. CDR3 bases: TGTGCCAGCAGTTTTGACAGGAAGGGCCCGTACGAGCAGTACTTC.